The 28 T cell receptor beta chains in this list originate from one sample, sequenced in a study of cytomegalovirus exposure and HLA in healthy donors. In the PCR, 60 Vbeta and 13 Jbeta primers were used. The repertoire was sequenced with immunoSEQ multiplex PCR; TCRdb's copy has only in-frame clones and lacks some. There are approximately 110,000 clones in the sample; 65% occur only once, and less than 4.5% lies in the top ten. The sample was PBMCs. Receptors originate from a man aged 25-45 years in good health and CMV-seropositive.

This clone occurred a few times. The chain has TRBV18 and TRBJ2-5; D is perhaps TRBD2 (6 bases). TRBJ2-7 matches the DNA end more closely, so the J call is doubtful. This CDR3 region has 14 residues. Germline-derived CDR1 and CDR2 are KGHSH and LQKENI. In nucleotides, the CDR3 is TGTGCCAGCTCACCACCGGTGGGGGGTTACGAGCAGTACTTC. Translated: CASSPPVGGYEQYF.

The chain recombines TRBV11-3 with TRBJ2-7, with a tentative D call TRBD1 (6 bases). V was pared by 8 bases and J by 3 bases, with 14 bases between. In germline, CDR1 is SGHNT, CDR2 YENEEA. The CDR3 has 13 amino acids. CDR3 residues: CASGLGQFYEQYF. DNA of the CDR3: TGTGCCAGCGGCCTTGGACAGTTCTACGAGCAGTACTTC.

The chain uses TRBV7-8 and TRBJ2-5; D remains unclear. The CDR3 consists of 16 residues. Looked up from germline, CDR1 is SGHVS and CDR2 is FQNEAQ. The V and J ends lost 1 base and 2 bases respectively, with 14 bases between them. For the CDR3, the DNA is TGTGCCAGCAGCTTAGGGTTCTCCCAGGAACAAGAGACCCAGTACTTC. The encoded protein is CASSLGFSQEQETQYF. The whole variable domain, filled in from reference TRBV7-8 and TRBJ2-5, reads GAGVSQSPRYKVAKRGQDVALRCDPISGHVSLFWYQQALGQGPEFLTYFQNEAQLDKSGLPSDRFFAERPEGSVSTLKIQRTQQEDSAVYLCASSLGFSQEQETQYFGPGTRLLVL.

The CDR3 sequence is CASSLWVAGGGDEQFF. The CDR3 DNA sequence: TGTGCCAGCAGCCTCTGGGTTGCGGGGGGCGGCGATGAGCAGTTCTTC. The chain uses TRBV11-2 and TRBJ2-1; 8 positions agree with TRBD2. V lost 5 bases to trimming and J lost 8 bases; unmatched junction nucleotides: 14. Germline V gives CDR1 SGHAT, CDR2 FQNNGV. The CDR3 runs 16 residues.

This clone has only a few counts. The chain employs TRBV10-1 and TRBJ2-1; D may be TRBD1 (5 bases). This CDR3 has 13 amino acids. CDR1 WNHNN and CDR2 SYGVQD come from the germline V gene (reference sequence). With 3 bases removed from V and 3 bases from J, the gap between germline ends came to 6 bases. The CDR3 nucleotides read TGCGCCAGCAGTGAAGGGGTCTACAATGAGCAGTTCTTC. Its protein product is CASSEGVYNEQFF.

V and J are TRBV4-1 and TRBJ2-5; possibly TRBD1 for D (5 bases). The J call may be faulty, since TRBJ2-7 better matches the DNA end. Germline V gene sequence: CDR1 MGHRA, CDR2 YSYEKL. The CDR3 runs to 14 residues. CDR3 sequence (DNA): TGCGCCAGCAGCCACCTTGCCAGGGACTACGAGCAGTACTTC. Amino acids: CASSHLARDYEQYF.

The chain uses TRBV5-1 and TRBJ1-1, with D perhaps TRBD1 (6 bases). V gave up 0 bases and J gave up 0 bases, with 6 bases separating them. The CDR3 runs 14 residues. CDR1 is SGHRS and CDR2 is YFSETQ in the germline V gene. The CDR3 here is CASSLGTVNTEAFF. Here the CDR3 DNA reads TGCGCCAGCAGCTTGGGGACAGTGAACACTGAAGCTTTCTTT.

This clone showed up just a few times. This chain connects TRBV19 to TRBJ2-5; TRBD1 aligns across 7 bases. The V gene end was trimmed by 4 bases and the J gene end by 2 bases; junction bases not matched to a gene: 1. The CDR3 consists of 13 residues. Germline CDR1 and CDR2: LNHDA and SQIVND (reference sequence). For the CDR3, the DNA is TGTGCCAGTAGTACGGGACAGCAAGAGACCCAGTACTTC. Its translation is CASSTGQQETQYF.

This clone was seen a handful of times. CDR3: CASSPTTDLFYEQYF. In nucleotides, the CDR3 is TGCGCCAGCAGCCCTACGACAGACCTATTCTACGAGCAGTACTTC. The genes are TRBV5-1 and TRBJ2-7; tentative D call: TRBD1 (5 bases). V was trimmed by 4 bases and J by 3 bases, leaving 17 bases between them. This CDR3 has 15 amino acids. From germline, CDR1 is SGHRS and CDR2 YFSETQ.

This chain joins TRBV18 and TRBJ1-1, with 7 positions matching TRBD1. CDR3 length: 15 residues. V trimming: 3 bases; J trimming: 3 bases; junction bases outside the gene matches: 7. Germline CDR1 KGHSH, CDR2 LQKENI. The chain's CDR3 is CASSPRVDRDTEAFF. CDR3 bases: TGTGCCAGCTCACCGCGTGTCGACAGGGACACTGAAGCTTTCTTT.

The chain recombines TRBV29-1 with TRBJ1-2; D might be TRBD1 (5 bases). With 7 bases removed from V and 3 bases from J, the gap between germline ends came to 15 bases. There are 13 residues in the CDR3. Germline CDR1 SQVTM, CDR2 ANQGSEA. Here the CDR3 DNA reads TGCAGCGCTTCGATCAGGGAGGACTATGGCTACACCTTC. This translates into CSASIREDYGYTF.

This clone was recorded once. This chain joins TRBV7-9 and TRBJ2-2; no definite D call. CDR3 length: 15 residues. Germline V gene sequence: CDR1 SEHNR, CDR2 FQNEAQ (reference sequence). The germline V and J ends were trimmed by 9 bases and 0 bases, with 14 bases remaining between them. CDR3 coding DNA: TGTGCCAGTAGTTGGTGGGCGTCGAACACCGGGGAGCTGTTTTTT. Amino acid sequence: CASSWWASNTGELFF.

The chain employs TRBV7-9 and TRBJ2-7, with a tentative D call TRBD1 (6 bases). V was trimmed by 5 bases and J by 3 bases, leaving 14 bases between them. The CDR3 is made up of 14 amino acids. Germline V gives CDR1 SEHNR, CDR2 FQNEAQ (reference sequence). In DNA form, the CDR3 reads TGTGCCAGCAGCCCAGAGGACAGATTCTACGAGCAGTACTTC. Its translation is CASSPEDRFYEQYF.

DNA for the CDR3: TGTGCCAGCAGTAGGGGAATGGTGGGGCAGGGCCCGGAGACCCAGTACTTC. This codes for CASSRGMVGQGPETQYF. The rearrangement joins TRBV27 to TRBJ2-5; maybe TRBD1 (5 bases). Trimming took 5 bases from V and 5 from J, leaving 24 bases between them. The germline CDR1 and CDR2 sequences are MNHEY and SMNVEV (reference sequence). This CDR3 has 17 amino acids.

V usage is TRBV5-6 and J usage is TRBJ2-7; tentative D call: TRBD2 (6 bases). Trimming cost V 1 base and J 5 bases, with 13 bases left between them. Germline lookup yields CDR1 SGHDT and CDR2 YYEEEE. This CDR3 comprises 14 residues. CDR3 in DNA: TGTGCCAGCAGCTTGAGGCAGCGGGTGGACGAGCAGTACTTC. It is translated as CASSLRQRVDEQYF.

This chain joins TRBV5-1 and TRBJ2-1; possibly TRBD2 for D (6 bases). This CDR3 region has 14 residues. V lost 1 base and J lost 12, with 17 bases in between. The germline V gene encodes CDR1 SGHRS and CDR2 YFSETQ. The CDR3 loop reads CASSLRRGVLGQFF. For the CDR3, the DNA is TGCGCCAGCAGCTTGAGGCGGGGCGTCCTGGGGCAGTTCTTC.

This clone has a handful of counts. As DNA, the CDR3 is TGTGCCAGCAGCGTAATTGACTATGGCTACACCTTC. Amino acid sequence: CASSVIDYGYTF. The chain is built from TRBV7-9 and TRBJ1-2; D remains unclear. Germline values: CDR1 SEHNR, CDR2 FQNEAQ (reference sequence). The CDR3 is 12 amino acids. V was pared by 5 bases and J by 3 bases, with 7 bases between.

The chain carries TRBV7-9 and TRBJ2-5; 10 bases are a match to TRBD1. The CDR3 loop spans 14 amino acids. Per germline, CDR1 SEHNR and CDR2 FQNEAQ (reference sequence). V shed 6 bases and J 4 bases; nucleotides not matched to a gene: 5. The CDR3: CASRSTGGSETQYF. CDR3 nucleotides: TGTGCCAGCAGATCGACAGGGGGCTCAGAGACCCAGTACTTC.

This chain uses TRBV4-1 with TRBJ2-1, with D possibly TRBD1 on 5 matching bases. The CDR3 is made up of 16 amino acids. V lost 4 bases, J lost 2 bases, and 15 bases lay in between. Germline-derived CDR1 and CDR2 are MGHRA and YSYEKL. The CDR3 sequence is CASSPSRAGPYNEQFF. CDR3 DNA: TGCGCCAGCAGCCCCTCAAGGGCAGGGCCCTACAATGAGCAGTTCTTC.

This chain links TRBV5-1 with TRBJ2-3; D remains unclear. Germline CDR1 SGHRS, CDR2 YFSETQ. This CDR3 has 13 residues. The V end lost 4 bases, the J end lost 6 bases, and 12 bases lay between the germline ends. The CDR3 coding sequence is TGCGCCAGCAGCACCTCCTACGCCGATACGCAGTATTTT. It specifies CASSTSYADTQYF.

There are a few counts of this clone. The chain is built from TRBV5-1 and TRBJ2-2; weak D call: TRBD1 (7 bases). CDR1 and CDR2 (germline): SGHRS, YFSETQ. CDR3 length equals 14 residues. Trimming took 6 bases from V and 6 from J, leaving 15 bases between them. The CDR3 nucleotides are TGCGCCAGCACCGGAGGGCAGGGGGCCGGGGAGCTGTTTTTT. Translated, it gives CASTGGQGAGELFF.

This clone was observed a few times. The chain combines TRBV2 with TRBJ1-1, with TRBD1 matching over 8 bases. Germline CDR1 SNHLY, CDR2 FYNNEI. CDR3 length: 12 residues. The V gene end was trimmed by 9 bases and the J gene end by 5 bases; junction bases not matched to a gene: 5. The CDR3 here is CARTGGGTEAFF. DNA of the CDR3: TGTGCCAGAACAGGGGGAGGTACTGAAGCTTTCTTT.

The chain has TRBV4-1 and TRBJ1-5; D is unclear. There are 15 residues in the CDR3. V lost 1 base to trimming and J lost 5 bases, with 12 bases between them. Per germline, CDR1 MGHRA and CDR2 YSYEKL. CDR3 loop: CASSQGARPDQPQHF. DNA for the CDR3: TGCGCCAGCAGCCAAGGGGCACGGCCTGATCAGCCCCAGCATTTT.

This sequence joins TRBV6-5 and TRBJ1-1; 12 bases map to TRBD1. The V segment lost 2 bases and the J segment 6 bases; nucleotides outside the gene matches: 7. This CDR3 has 16 amino acids. Germline V CDR1 and CDR2: MNHEY, SVGAGI. The CDR3 reads CASSYARGQGAPEAFF. CDR3 nucleotides: TGTGCCAGCAGTTACGCCCGGGGACAGGGGGCCCCTGAAGCTTTCTTT.

This rearrangement joins TRBV28 to TRBJ1-5; TRBD1 agrees at 7 bases. The V segment lost 4 bases and the J segment 8 bases; nucleotides outside the gene matches: 23. The CDR3 contains 19 residues. Germline lookup yields CDR1 MDHEN and CDR2 SYDVKM. CDR3 in amino acids: CASSSSELLSTGLGEPQHF. DNA for the CDR3: TGTGCCAGCAGTTCCTCGGAACTCCTGTCGACAGGGTTGGGGGAGCCCCAGCATTTT.

This clone showed up just a few times. The chain recombines TRBV7-9 with TRBJ1-4; TRBD1 agrees at 10 bases. Germline V gene lookup returns CDR1 SEHNR and CDR2 FQNEAQ (reference sequence). Germline trimming cut 5 bases from V and 5 bases from J; bases unmatched to any gene: 11. The CDR3 extends over 17 amino acids. CDR3 sequence: CASSRGQGNFPNEKLFF. As DNA, the CDR3 is TGTGCCAGCAGCCGGGGACAGGGGAATTTCCCGAATGAAAAACTGTTTTTT.

This chain connects TRBV11-2 to TRBJ2-5, with TRBD1 as a possible D gene (6 bases). This CDR3 is built from 14 residues. V lost 4 bases, J lost 5 bases, and 14 bases lay in between. CDR1 is SGHAT and CDR2 is FQNNGV in the germline V gene. The CDR3 protein is CASSSKGVRETQYF. CDR3 in DNA: TGTGCCAGCAGCTCCAAGGGGGTACGGGAGACCCAGTACTTC.

The chain has TRBV5-1 and TRBJ2-3; 8 bases are shared with TRBD2. The CDR3 extends over 15 amino acids. The germline CDR1 and CDR2 sequences are SGHRS and YFSETQ. J was trimmed by 7 bases and V by 3 bases; bases with no gene match: 10. The DNA for the CDR3 is TGCGCCAGCAGCTCAAACGGGGGGGCCGGTTATACGCAGTATTTT. Its translation: CASSSNGGAGYTQYF.